This T cell receptor beta chain was profiled in a study of blood T cell repertoires in COVID-19. Background on the study: The origin of the acute and convalescent COVID-19 samples was the United States, Italy and Spain. T cells, B-cell-depleted T cells, or PBMCs provided the cDNA or gDNA that served as material.

This CDR3 contains 15 residues. The germline CDR1 and CDR2 sequences are GTSNPN and SVGIG (reference sequence). V was clipped by 2 bases and J by 4 bases; unmatched bases: 8. Authors' analysis steps: Reference gene primers were amplified, and this amplification served to estimate nucleated cell counts. Clones were read by immunoSEQ multiplex PCR, and TCRdb kept only the in-frame ones, dropping some. The V and J calls and clone size come from that table; D and trimming were worked out from the DNA. The sample holds hundreds of thousands of clones, around 84% seen once. V usage is TRBV30 and J usage is TRBJ2-5; 9 bases map to TRBD1. The sequence came from a woman of 80 years or more with active or convalescent COVID-19. The source material was peripheral blood. CDR3 sequence reads: CAWSKGTGFAETQYF. DNA for the CDR3: TGTGCCTGGAGTAAAGGGACAGGGTTTGCAGAGACCCAGTACTTC.